Listed below are T cell receptor beta chains from one sample, sequenced in a study of graft-versus-host responses after intestinal transplantation. Here immunoSEQ multiplex PCR was the method, and the copy in TCRdb shows in-frame clones only, minus some. The sample yields 6,600 or so clones, around a quarter seen once. The sequencing used alloreactive CD8+ T cells from a mixed lymphocyte reaction culture, collected before transplantation. Receptors were obtained from a human patient who was an organ donor for intestinal transplantation. Both conserved end residues are part of each CDR3. The D gene is left open where the match is weak. Size values are once, few and many counts, or a class for expanded clones, and some rows have none.

TRBV10-3	TRBD2	TRBJ2-1	few	TGTGCCAGCAGTCCCGTAGCGGGAGTGGCCAATGAGCAGTTCTTC	CASSPVAGVANEQFF
TRBV7-2	NA	TRBJ1-2	NA	TGTGCCAGCAGCTTACATAACTATGGCTACACCTTC	CASSLHNYGYTF
TRBV10-3	TRBD1	TRBJ2-7	once	TGTGCCATCAGTGGGGGGACAGCCCCCTACGAGCAGTACTTC	CAISGGTAPYEQYF
TRBV19	TRBD1	TRBJ1-4	few	TGTGCCAGTAGTTCCAGGGGGCTTTATGGGAATGAAAAACTGTTTTTT	CASSSRGLYGNEKLFF
TRBV5-5	NA	TRBJ2-7	NA	TGTGCCAGCAGCCCATCCAGCCCCTATACCTACGAGCAGTACTTC	CASSPSSPYTYEQYF
TRBV2	NA	TRBJ1-6	few	TGTGCCAGCAGAGAGGCGGACGTCTATAATTCACCCCTCCACTTT	CASREADVYNSPLHF
TRBV27	NA	TRBJ2-7	NA	TGTGCCAGCAGTTTATACGGGAACGAGCAGTACTTC	CASSLYGNEQYF
TRBV6-5	NA	TRBJ2-6	NA	TGTGCCAGCAGTTACGGCTCTGGGGCCAACGTCCTGACTTTC	CASSYGSGANVLTF
TRBV5-4	NA	TRBJ2-7	NA	TGTGCCAGCAGCCGCCCGGACGGCTACGAGCAGTACTTC	CASSRPDGYEQYF
TRBV18	NA	TRBJ1-1	medium-sized	TGTGCCAGCTCACCCACAGAATTCACTGAAGCTTTCTTT	CASSPTEFTEAFF
TRBV7-8	NA	TRBJ1-1	few	TGTGCCAGCAGCTTATGGGGGGGCACTGAAGCTTTCTTT	CASSLWGGTEAFF
TRBV11-2	TRBD1	TRBJ2-1	few	TGTGCCAGCAGCCGGACAGGGGCAGGCTACAATGAGCAGTTCTTC	CASSRTGAGYNEQFF
TRBV6-5	NA	TRBJ2-6	NA	TGTGCCAGCAGTTCTGGCTCTGGGGCCAACGTCCTGACTTTC	CASSSGSGANVLTF
TRBV4-3	NA	TRBJ2-2	NA	TGCGCCAGCAGCCAAGATCGGGGCACCGGGGAGCTGTTTTTT	CASSQDRGTGELFF
TRBV30	NA	TRBJ2-7	medium-sized	TGTGCCTGGAGTGGGCCGGGGGACTACGAGCAGTACTTC	CAWSGPGDYEQYF
TRBV7-9	TRBD2	TRBJ2-7	once	TGTGCCAGCAGCTTAGGATGGATTAGCGGGTCCAATTCCTACGAGCAGTACTTC	CASSLGWISGSNSYEQYF
TRBV4-2	NA	TRBJ2-7	NA	TGTGCCAGCAGCCCCCTGGACAGCTCTTTATACGAGCAGTACTTC	CASSPLDSSLYEQYF
TRBV7-9	NA	TRBJ2-1	NA	TGTGCCAGCAGCTCCTTAGTAGTCGGGTACAATGAGCAGTTCTTC	CASSSLVVGYNEQFF
TRBV4-3	NA	TRBJ2-3	few	TGCGCCAGCAGCCAAGTTCGTGGTAGCGCAGATACGCAGTATTTT	CASSQVRGSADTQYF
TRBV4-2	TRBD2	TRBJ2-7	medium-sized	TGTGCCAGCAGCCAACTTAGCGGGAGGTCCCCCTACGAGCAGTACTTC	CASSQLSGRSPYEQYF
TRBV11-3	TRBD1	TRBJ2-7	NA	TGTGCCAGCAGCCCATGGGACAGATCCTACGAGCAGTACTTC	CASSPWDRSYEQYF
TRBV27	NA	TRBJ1-5	NA	TGTGCCAGCAGTTTAAGGAACAATCAGCCCCAGCATTTT	CASSLRNNQPQHF
TRBV4-1	NA	TRBJ2-5	NA	TGCGCCAGCAGCCAAGGACCTAGCTCAACTTACCAAGAGACCCAGTACTTC	CASSQGPSSTYQETQYF
TRBV9	NA	TRBJ2-1	NA	TGTGCCAGCAGCGTAGCGGGAGTGTACAATGAGCAGTTCTTC	CASSVAGVYNEQFF
TRBV7-2	NA	TRBJ1-2	NA	TGTGCCAGCAGCTTAACGAGCCCGTATGGCTACACCTTC	CASSLTSPYGYTF
TRBV5-4	TRBD2	TRBJ2-3	NA	TGTGCCAGCAGCTGGAAGCGGGAGAGAGTAGATACGCAGTATTTT	CASSWKRERVDTQYF
TRBV7-8	TRBD1	TRBJ1-5	NA	TGTGCCAGCAGCTTGCTAGGGGGCTTTCGCAATCAGCCCCAGCATTTT	CASSLLGGFRNQPQHF
TRBV7-5	NA	TRBJ2-7	few	TGTGCCAGCAGCTTGGGAGGGCGAGAGCAGTACTTC	CASSLGGREQYF
TRBV9	TRBD2	TRBJ2-3	NA	TGTGCCAGCACCACTATAGCGGGAGTAAAGAAACAGCAAACAGATACGCAGTATTTT	CASTTIAGVKKQQTDTQYF
TRBV6-7	NA	TRBJ1-5	few	TGTGCCAGCAGTTACTCGGTGGAGCAGGTGTTTCATAGCAATCAGCCCCAGCATTTT	CASSYSVEQVFHSNQPQHF
TRBV5-5	NA	TRBJ2-1	NA	TGTGCCAGCAGCTTGGTGCCCTACAATGAGCAGTTCTTC	CASSLVPYNEQFF
TRBV4-3	TRBD1	TRBJ1-1	NA	TGCGCCAGCTCGGACAGGGGGCCGGAAGCTTTCTTT	CASSDRGPEAFF
TRBV9	NA	TRBJ2-5	NA	TGTGCCAGCAGCGCGGGACACAGCACCCAAGAGACCCAGTACTTC	CASSAGHSTQETQYF
TRBV27	TRBD1	TRBJ2-7	large	TGTGCCAGCAGTCACACAGGGGGCCTTAGCTTCTACGAGCAGTACTTC	CASSHTGGLSFYEQYF
TRBV6-5	TRBD1	TRBJ1-1	NA	TGTGCCAGCGGTTACTCGTTGGGACAGGAAGCTTTCTTT	CASGYSLGQEAFF
TRBV7-2	NA	TRBJ2-7	few	TGTGCCAGCAGCTTAGGATCGGGAGAAGTTTACGAGCAGTACTTC	CASSLGSGEVYEQYF
TRBV7-6	NA	TRBJ1-1	few	TGTGCCAGCAGCTTAGGGTTTACAGGGAGGGGGATGTCAGAAGCTTTCTTT	CASSLGFTGRGMSEAFF
TRBV7-3	TRBD1	TRBJ1-2	NA	TGTGCCAGCAGCACGGGACAGGACAATGGCTACACCTTC	CASSTGQDNGYTF
TRBV7-6	NA	TRBJ1-6	few	TGTGCCAGCAGCTTAGCCAAAGATGGGAATTCACCCCTCCACTTT	CASSLAKDGNSPLHF
TRBV6-1	NA	TRBJ1-5	NA	TGTGCCAGCAGTGAACAGGGAGGGCAGCCCCAGCATTTT	CASSEQGGQPQHF
TRBV7-9	NA	TRBJ2-7	few	TGTGCCAGCAGCCCCCCCGGTGTAGGAGTGGCCGAGCAGTACTTC	CASSPPGVGVAEQYF
TRBV7-9	NA	TRBJ2-7	NA	TGTGCCAGCAGCTTTGATCCTGACGAGCAGTACTTC	CASSFDPDEQYF